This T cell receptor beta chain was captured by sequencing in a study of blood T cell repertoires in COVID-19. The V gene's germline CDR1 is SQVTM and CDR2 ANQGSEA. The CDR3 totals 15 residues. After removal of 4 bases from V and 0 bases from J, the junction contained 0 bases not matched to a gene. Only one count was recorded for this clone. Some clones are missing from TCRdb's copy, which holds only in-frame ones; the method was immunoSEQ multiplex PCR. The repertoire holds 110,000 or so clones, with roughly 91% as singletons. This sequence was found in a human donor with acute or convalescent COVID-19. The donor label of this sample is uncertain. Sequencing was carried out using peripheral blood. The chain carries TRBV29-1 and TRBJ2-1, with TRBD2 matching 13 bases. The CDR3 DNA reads TGCAGCGTTGGGACTAGCGGGAGCTCCTACAATGAGCAGTTCTTC. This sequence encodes CSVGTSGSSYNEQFF.